A single count supports the clone carrying this TCR beta chain. The CDR3 spans 14 residues. CDR1 and CDR2 (germline): LGHDT, YNNKEL (reference sequence). V lost 1 base and J lost 2, with 7 bases in between. Under the authors' procedure: Reference gene primer amplification gave estimated nucleated cell counts. Sequencing used immunoSEQ multiplex PCR; TCRdb keeps in-frame clones, though not all of them. That table furnishes V, J and clone size, whereas the DNA furnished D and trimming. The sample carries roughly 170,000 clones, about 86% recorded once. This record comes from a study of blood T cell repertoires in COVID-19. Study-wide background: There were acute and convalescent COVID-19 samples, and they came from the United States, Italy and Spain. PBMCs, B-cell-depleted T cells, or T cells provided the cDNA or gDNA that made up the material.

The clonotype originates from a man aged 70 or older with active or convalescent COVID-19. This sequence joins TRBV3-1 (or the pseudogene TRBV3-2) and TRBJ2-3; tentative D call: TRBD1 (5 bases). Sequencing was done on a sample of peripheral blood. In DNA, the CDR3 is TGTGCCAGCAGCCAAGGGGGCTTCACAGATACGCAGTATTTT. Amino acids: CASSQGGFTDTQYF.